These T cell receptor beta chains were read from a single sample in a study of T cell responses to AZD1222 COVID-19 vaccine. Sequencing was performed with immunoSEQ multiplex PCR; in TCRdb, only in-frame clones are kept and a portion is missing. Of tens of thousands of clones listed, approximately 88% were seen once; the top ten hold 15% to 20%. The specimen comprised peripheral blood, sampled on day 0 of AZD1222 vaccination. These TCRs come from an adult in good health. Each CDR3 is given with its conserved first and last residue. The D gene is left open where the match is weak. Only part of the rows carry a size: once, few, many, or a class if the clone is expanded.

v_call,j_call,d_call,clone_size,cdr3_aa,cdr3_nt
TRBV14,TRBJ2-1,.,.,CASSQVLSREQFF,TGTGCCAGCAGCCAAGTCCTCTCTCGTGAGCAGTTCTTC
TRBV30,TRBJ2-5,.,.,CAWRPEETYQETQYF,TGTGCCTGGAGACCTGAGGAGACGTACCAAGAGACCCAGTACTTC
TRBV6-5,TRBJ2-5,.,.,CASSNQGTQYF,TGTGCCAGCAGCAATCAGGGGACCCAGTACTTC
TRBV27,TRBJ2-2,.,.,CASSFGLVANTGELFF,TGTGCCAGCAGTTTTGGGCTCGTCGCGAACACCGGGGAGCTGTTTTTT
TRBV28,TRBJ1-5,.,.,CASRDTGLGQPQHF,TGTGCCAGCAGGGATACAGGGTTGGGTCAGCCCCAGCATTTT
TRBV5-1,TRBJ1-6,.,.,CASSSAGANSPLHF,TGCGCCAGCAGCTCAGCGGGGGCAAATTCACCCCTCCACTTT
TRBV4-3,TRBJ2-6,TRBD2,.,CASSQASGGSGANVLTF,TGCGCCAGCAGCCAAGCTAGCGGGGGGTCTGGGGCCAACGTCCTGACTTTC
TRBV6-5,TRBJ1-4,TRBD1,.,CASSNSGGVGEKLFF,TGTGCCAGCAGTAACTCAGGGGGCGTCGGGGAAAAACTGTTTTTT
TRBV11-1,TRBJ2-5,.,.,CASSLVASGPRRTQYF,TGTGCCAGCAGCTTAGTAGCCAGCGGACCTAGGAGGACCCAGTACTTC
TRBV14,TRBJ1-5,.,.,CASSHRGVSQPQHF,TGTGCCAGCAGCCACAGGGGTGTTTCGCAGCCCCAGCATTTT
TRBV9,TRBJ2-3,TRBD2,many,CASSPYAGGTTDTQYF,TGTGCCAGCAGCCCCTATGCGGGAGGAACCACAGATACGCAGTATTTT
TRBV19,TRBJ1-5,.,.,CASSIPGTNQPQHF,TGTGCCAGTAGTATTCCGGGGACCAATCAGCCCCAGCATTTT
TRBV5-1,TRBJ2-1,TRBD2,.,CASSFTPGTSGGRASGEQFF,TGCGCCAGCAGCTTCACCCCCGGGACTAGCGGGGGCCGTGCCTCGGGAGAGCAGTTCTTC
TRBV28,TRBJ2-1,.,.,CASSFREFF,TGTGCCAGCAGCTTCAGGGAGTTCTTC
TRBV25-1,TRBJ2-7,TRBD1,few,CASSDGTGLYEQYF,TGTGCCAGCAGTGATGGGACAGGGTTGTACGAGCAGTACTTC
TRBV18,TRBJ1-3,.,few,CASSQTGVENTIYF,TGTGCCAGCTCGCAGACAGGAGTGGAGAACACCATATATTTT
TRBV6-1,TRBJ1-3,.,few,CASSEIVVVSGNTIYF,TGTGCCAGCAGTGAAATTGTGGTTGTCTCTGGAAACACCATATATTTT
TRBV5-6,TRBJ2-3,TRBD2,.,CASSSDKTSFTTDTQYF,TGTGCCAGCAGCTCAGACAAGACTAGCTTTACCACAGATACGCAGTATTTT
TRBV5-1,TRBJ1-4,.,.,CASSSADGGSTEKLFF,TGCGCCAGCAGCTCCGCGGATGGGGGGTCGACTGAAAAACTGTTTTTT
TRBV7-9,TRBJ1-5,.,.,CASSLEGLQPQHF,TGTGCCAGCAGCTTAGAGGGATTACAGCCCCAGCATTTT
TRBV11-3,TRBJ2-1,.,few,CASSFRNSGGGNEQFF,TGTGCCAGCAGCTTCCGTAATAGCGGAGGGGGGAATGAGCAGTTCTTC
TRBV16,TRBJ1-5,.,few,CASSLDGNSNQPQHF,TGTGCCAGCAGCCTTGACGGGAATAGCAATCAGCCCCAGCATTTT
TRBV6-5,TRBJ2-7,.,.,CASSLTYNSYEQYF,TGTGCCAGCAGCCTTACATATAACTCCTACGAGCAGTACTTC
TRBV19,TRBJ1-3,.,.,CASSNPLGAAGNTIYF,TGTGCCAGTAGTAACCCTTTGGGGGCAGCTGGAAACACCATATATTTT
TRBV19,TRBJ2-6,.,.,CASSITGPNPNSGANVLTF,TGTGCCAGTAGTATCACAGGGCCGAATCCAAACTCTGGGGCCAACGTCCTGACTTTC
TRBV18,TRBJ1-5,.,.,CASSEAGYQPQHF,TGTGCCAGCTCAGAGGCCGGCTATCAACCCCAGCATTTT
TRBV3-1/TRBV3-2,TRBJ1-1,.,few,CASSQEVRGGQAFF,TGTGCCAGCAGCCAAGAGGTGAGGGGCGGACAAGCTTTCTTT
TRBV18,TRBJ1-2,.,.,CASSPRAGNYGYTF,TGTGCCAGCTCACCACGGGCAGGGAACTATGGCTACACCTTC
TRBV29-1,TRBJ2-7,.,.,CSVRTRSEQYF,TGCAGCGTCAGGACACGGTCCGAGCAGTACTTC
TRBV4-2,TRBJ2-5,TRBD2,.,CASSQELAGGTIQETQYF,TGTGCCAGCAGCCAAGAACTAGCGGGGGGGACGATTCAAGAGACCCAGTACTTC
TRBV5-1,TRBJ2-5,.,.,CASSKRPEQETQYF,TGCGCCAGCAGCAAGCGACCAGAGCAAGAGACCCAGTACTTC
TRBV6-5,TRBJ2-1,.,.,CASSYSEGVEEQFF,TGTGCCAGCAGTTACTCAGAGGGCGTGGAAGAGCAGTTCTTC
TRBV27,TRBJ1-5,.,.,CASSFTGSNQPQHF,TGTGCCAGCAGTTTTACAGGGAGCAATCAGCCCCAGCATTTT
TRBV27,TRBJ2-7,.,.,CASGAGTGWYEQYF,TGTGCCAGCGGGGCCGGGACCGGCTGGTACGAGCAGTACTTC
TRBV11-1,TRBJ2-7,.,once,CASSPRQVYEQYF,TGTGCCAGCAGCCCCAGACAGGTCTACGAGCAGTACTTC
TRBV5-1,TRBJ1-4,.,.,CASSLERGNEKLFF,TGCGCCAGCAGCTTGGAAAGGGGTAATGAAAAACTGTTTTTT
TRBV7-2,TRBJ1-6,.,.,CASSYGGSSPLHF,TGTGCCAGCAGCTACGGGGGTTCTTCACCCCTCCACTTT
TRBV6-5,TRBJ2-7,.,.,CATGVDEQYF,TGTGCCACCGGGGTTGACGAGCAGTACTTC
TRBV4-3,TRBJ1-1,.,.,CASSHRMNTEAFF,TGCGCCAGCAGCCACCGCATGAACACTGAAGCTTTCTTT
TRBV6-5,TRBJ1-6,TRBD1,.,CASLKLGGQSAPLHF,TGTGCCAGTCTAAAACTGGGGGGACAGTCTGCACCCCTCCACTTT
TRBV6-4,TRBJ2-6,.,.,CASSDERGSGANVLTF,TGTGCCAGCAGTGACGAGCGTGGCTCTGGGGCCAACGTCCTGACTTTC
TRBV24-1,TRBJ1-2,TRBD1,.,CATSDGQGSYTF,TGTGCCACCAGTGATGGACAGGGGAGCTACACCTTC
TRBV2,TRBJ1-3,.,.,CASLWGHPTPFGNTIYF,TGTGCCAGCCTTTGGGGCCACCCGACACCATTTGGAAACACCATATATTTT
TRBV9,TRBJ2-5,TRBD1,once,CASSIRTGNIQETQYF,TGTGCCAGCAGCATTCGGACAGGGAACATTCAAGAGACCCAGTACTTC
TRBV5-4,TRBJ1-2,TRBD1,.,CASSLDRVYGYTF,TGTGCCAGCAGCCTCGACAGGGTCTATGGCTACACCTTC
TRBV7-2,TRBJ1-2,.,.,CASSIQPTNYGYTF,TGTGCCAGCAGCATTCAACCAACTAACTATGGCTACACCTTC
TRBV9,TRBJ1-5,TRBD1,.,CASSASGQGNQPQHF,TGTGCCAGCAGCGCCTCCGGACAGGGCAATCAGCCCCAGCATTTT
TRBV27,TRBJ2-1,.,.,CASSLVAGNVEQFF,TGTGCCAGCAGTTTAGTGGCAGGCAATGTCGAGCAGTTCTTC